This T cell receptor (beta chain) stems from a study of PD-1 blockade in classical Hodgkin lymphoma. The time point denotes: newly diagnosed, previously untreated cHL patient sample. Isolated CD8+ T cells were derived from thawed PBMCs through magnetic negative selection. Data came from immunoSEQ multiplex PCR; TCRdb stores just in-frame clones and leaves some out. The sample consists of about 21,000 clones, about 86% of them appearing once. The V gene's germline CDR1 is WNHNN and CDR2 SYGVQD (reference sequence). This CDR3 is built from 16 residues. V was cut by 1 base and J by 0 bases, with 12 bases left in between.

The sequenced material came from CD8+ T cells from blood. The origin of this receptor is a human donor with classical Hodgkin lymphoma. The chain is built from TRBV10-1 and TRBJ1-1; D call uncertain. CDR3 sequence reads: CASSEYSHVMNTEAFF. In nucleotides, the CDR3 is TGCGCCAGCAGTGAGTACAGCCACGTCATGAACACTGAAGCTTTCTTT.